This T cell receptor beta chain was sequenced for a study of breast tumors, draining lymph nodes, adjacent tissues. General observations from the study: Most tumor T cells seemingly derive from lymph node, then expand in tumor. Tumor T cell lymph node origin was a supported hypothesis, not proven. Tumor TCR diversity was below lymph nodes but above nontumor tissue. Luminal-like breast cancer showed significantly higher tumor–nontumor repertoire similarity than basal-like.

In the case of this clonotype: The target antigen is unknown. The junction and the germline gene differ at one end; a read error may be behind it.

TCRdb re-called the multiplex PCR reads with MiXCR, one entry per CDR3 protein. The sample carries over 15,000 distinct CDR3 sequences, around 50% recorded once. Germline V gene sequence: CDR1 GTSNPN, CDR2 SVGIG (reference sequence). This CDR3 is 15 amino acids long. The origin of this receptor is a female donor with breast cancer. Some clones in this sample may be carry-over from other donors' samples. J is TRBJ1-6 and V is TRBV30; D remains ambiguous. Sequences were obtained from tumor-adjacent breast tissue. This chain's CDR3 is CAWSVWNPYNSPLHF. As DNA, the CDR3 is TGTGCCTGGAGTGTATGGAACCCCTATAATTCACCCCTCCATTTT.